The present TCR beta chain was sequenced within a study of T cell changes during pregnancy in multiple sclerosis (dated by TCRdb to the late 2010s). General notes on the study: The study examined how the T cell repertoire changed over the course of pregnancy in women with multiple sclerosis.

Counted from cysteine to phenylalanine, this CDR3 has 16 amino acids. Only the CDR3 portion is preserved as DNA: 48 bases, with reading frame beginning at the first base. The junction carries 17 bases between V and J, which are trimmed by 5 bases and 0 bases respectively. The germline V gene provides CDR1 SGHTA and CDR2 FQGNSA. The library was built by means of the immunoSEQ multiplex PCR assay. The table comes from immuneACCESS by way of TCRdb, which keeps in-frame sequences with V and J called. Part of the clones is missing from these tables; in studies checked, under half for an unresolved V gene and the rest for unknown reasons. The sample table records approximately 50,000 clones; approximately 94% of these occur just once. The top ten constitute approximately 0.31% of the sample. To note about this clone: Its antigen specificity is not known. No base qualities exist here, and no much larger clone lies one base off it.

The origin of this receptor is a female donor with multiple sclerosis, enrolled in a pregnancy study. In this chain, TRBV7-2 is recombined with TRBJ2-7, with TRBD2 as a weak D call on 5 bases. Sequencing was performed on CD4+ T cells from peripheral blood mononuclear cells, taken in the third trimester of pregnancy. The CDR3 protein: CASSGRRGNSSYEQYF. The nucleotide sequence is TGTGCCAGCAGCGGAAGGAGAGGGAATAGCTCCTACGAGCAGTACTTC. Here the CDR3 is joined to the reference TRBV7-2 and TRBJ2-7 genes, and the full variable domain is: GAGVSQSPSNKVTEKGKDVELRCDPISGHTALYWYRQSLGQGLEFLIYFQGNSAPDKSGLPSDRFSAERTGGSVSTLTIQRTQQEDSAVYLCASSGRRGNSSYEQYFGPGTRLTVT.